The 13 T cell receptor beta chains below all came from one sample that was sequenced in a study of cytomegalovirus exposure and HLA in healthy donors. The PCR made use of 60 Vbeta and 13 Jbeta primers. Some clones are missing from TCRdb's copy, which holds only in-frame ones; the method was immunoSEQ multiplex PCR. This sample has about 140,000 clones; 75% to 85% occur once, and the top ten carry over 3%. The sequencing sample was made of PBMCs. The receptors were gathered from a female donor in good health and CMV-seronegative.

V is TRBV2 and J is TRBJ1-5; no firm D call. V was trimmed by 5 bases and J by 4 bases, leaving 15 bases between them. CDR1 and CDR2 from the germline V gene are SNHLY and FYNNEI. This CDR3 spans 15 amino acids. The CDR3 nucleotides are TGTGCCAGCAGTTCCTACCTAGGTAGTAATCAGCCCCAGCATTTT. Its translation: CASSSYLGSNQPQHF. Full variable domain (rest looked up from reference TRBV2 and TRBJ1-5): EPEVTQTPSHQVTQMGQEVILRCVPISNHLYFYWYRQILGQKVEFLVSFYNNEISEKSEIFDDQFSVERPDGSNFTLKIRSTKLEDSAMYFCASSSYLGSNQPQHFGDGTRLSIL.

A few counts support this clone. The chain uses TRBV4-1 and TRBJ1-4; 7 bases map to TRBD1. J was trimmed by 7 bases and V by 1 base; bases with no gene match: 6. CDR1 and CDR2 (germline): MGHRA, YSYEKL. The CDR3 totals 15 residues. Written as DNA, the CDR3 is TGCGCCAGCAGCCAAGGAGACAGGGACTCTGAAAAACTGTTTTTT. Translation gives CASSQGDRDSEKLFF.

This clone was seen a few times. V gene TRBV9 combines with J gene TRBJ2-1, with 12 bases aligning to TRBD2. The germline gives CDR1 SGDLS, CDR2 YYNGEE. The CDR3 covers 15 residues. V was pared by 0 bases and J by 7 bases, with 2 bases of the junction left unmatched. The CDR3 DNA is TGTGCCAGCAGCGTAGGGGGACTAGCGGGTAATGAGCAGTTCTTC. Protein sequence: CASSVGGLAGNEQFF.

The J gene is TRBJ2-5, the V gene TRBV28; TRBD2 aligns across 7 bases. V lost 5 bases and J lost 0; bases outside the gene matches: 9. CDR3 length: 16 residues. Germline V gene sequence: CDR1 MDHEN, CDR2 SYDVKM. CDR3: CASSRDYREDQETQYF. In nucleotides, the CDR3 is TGTGCCAGCAGTCGGGACTATAGGGAGGACCAAGAGACCCAGTACTTC.

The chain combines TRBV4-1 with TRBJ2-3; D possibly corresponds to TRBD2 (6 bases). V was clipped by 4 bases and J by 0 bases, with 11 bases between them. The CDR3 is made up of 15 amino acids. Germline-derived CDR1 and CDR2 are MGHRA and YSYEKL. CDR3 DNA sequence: TGCGCCAGCAGCCCGGGACTGCCAAGCACAGATACGCAGTATTTT. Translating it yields CASSPGLPSTDTQYF.

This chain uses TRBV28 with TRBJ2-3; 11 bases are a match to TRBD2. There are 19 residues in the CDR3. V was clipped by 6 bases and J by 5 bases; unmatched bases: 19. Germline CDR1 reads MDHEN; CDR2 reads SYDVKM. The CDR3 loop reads CASSPRVSLAGGRRDTQYF. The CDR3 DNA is TGTGCCAGCAGCCCTCGGGTGTCGTTAGCGGGAGGGCGCCGAGATACGCAGTATTTT.

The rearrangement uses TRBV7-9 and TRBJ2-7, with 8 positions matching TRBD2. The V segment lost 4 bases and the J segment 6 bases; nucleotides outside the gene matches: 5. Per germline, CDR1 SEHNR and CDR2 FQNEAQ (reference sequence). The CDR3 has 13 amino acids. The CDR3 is CASSSGRASEQYF. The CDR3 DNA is TGTGCCAGCAGCTCCGGGAGGGCCAGCGAGCAGTACTTC. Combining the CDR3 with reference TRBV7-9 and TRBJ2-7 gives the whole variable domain DTGVSQNPRHKITKRGQNVTFRCDPISEHNRLYWYRQTLGQGPEFLTYFQNEAQLEKSRLLSDRFSAERPKGSFSTLEIQRTEQGDSAMYLCASSSGRASEQYFGPGTRLTVT.

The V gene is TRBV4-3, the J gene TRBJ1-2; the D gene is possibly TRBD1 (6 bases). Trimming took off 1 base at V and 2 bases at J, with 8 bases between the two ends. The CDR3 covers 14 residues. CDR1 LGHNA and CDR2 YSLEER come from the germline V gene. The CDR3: CASSQVTGNYGYTF. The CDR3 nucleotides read TGCGCCAGCAGCCAAGTAACAGGGAACTATGGCTACACCTTC.

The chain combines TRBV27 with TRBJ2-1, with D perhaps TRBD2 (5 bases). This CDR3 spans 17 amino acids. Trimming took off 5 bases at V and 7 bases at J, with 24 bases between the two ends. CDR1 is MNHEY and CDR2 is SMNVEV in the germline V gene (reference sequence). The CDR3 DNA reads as TGTGCCAGCAGTCAAACCCACTTCGGACTCGCCGGGAATGAGCAGTTCTTC. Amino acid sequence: CASSQTHFGLAGNEQFF.

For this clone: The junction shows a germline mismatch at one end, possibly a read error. The CDR3: CAISDDRSSDEQYF. CDR3 bases: TGTGCCATCAGTGACGACAGGAGCTCCGACGAGCAGTACTTC. The chain couples TRBV10-3 to TRBJ2-7; D may be TRBD1 (6 bases). The germline CDR1 and CDR2 sequences are ENHRY and SYGVKD. CDR3 size: 14 residues.

CDR3 bases: TGCGCCAGCAGCTCCCTGGGGCAGGCCGGCTACACCTTC. Protein sequence: CASSSLGQAGYTF. The chain couples TRBV5-1 to TRBJ1-2, with D perhaps TRBD1 (5 bases). The CDR3 length is 13 residues. Germline V gene lookup returns CDR1 SGHRS and CDR2 YFSETQ. V lost 3 bases and J 8 bases, leaving 14 bases between the germline ends. Full variable domain (remainder filled in from reference TRBV5-1 and TRBJ1-2): KAGVTQTPRYLIKTRGQQVTLSCSPISGHRSVSWYQQTPGQGLQFLFEYFSETQRNKGNFPGRFSGRQFSNSRSEMNVSTLELGDSALYLCASSSLGQAGYTFGSGTRLTVV.

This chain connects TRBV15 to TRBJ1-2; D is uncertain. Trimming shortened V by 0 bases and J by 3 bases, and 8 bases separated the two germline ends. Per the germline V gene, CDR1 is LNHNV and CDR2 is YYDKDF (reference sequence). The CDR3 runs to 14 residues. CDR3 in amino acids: CATSREGRYYGYTF. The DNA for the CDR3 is TGTGCCACCAGCAGAGAAGGCAGGTACTATGGCTACACCTTC.

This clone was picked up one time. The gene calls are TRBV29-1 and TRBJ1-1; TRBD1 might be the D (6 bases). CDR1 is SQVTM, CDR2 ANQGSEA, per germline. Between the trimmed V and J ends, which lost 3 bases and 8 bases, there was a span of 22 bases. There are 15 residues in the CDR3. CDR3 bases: TGCAGCGTTGAGCCGAGACAGGTACCCTCCGGAGAAGCTTTCTTT. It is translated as CSVEPRQVPSGEAFF. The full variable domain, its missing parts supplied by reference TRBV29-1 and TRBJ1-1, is SAVISQKPSRDICQRGTSLTIQCQVDSQVTMMFWYRQQPGQSLTLIATANQGSEATYESGFVIDKFPISRPNLTFSTLTVSNMSPEDSSIYLCSVEPRQVPSGEAFFGQGTRLTVV.